This T cell receptor beta chain was retrieved from a study of shared clonotypes between healthy human individuals. In the case of this clone: The antigen is unknown.

Produced via immunoSEQ multiplex PCR; TCRdb's table is partial and in-frame only. The sample yields 2 million to 2.5 million clones, roughly 93% seen once. Study observations and caveats: Estimated richness values were generally larger in naive subsets than in memory subsets. Despite large depth, rarefaction showed incomplete sorted-subset sequencing. An effect of sequencing depth on clonotype sharing among donors was expected.

There were only Caucasian adults among the donors, and all lived in Nashville, Tennessee. The CDR3 runs to 16 residues. From germline, CDR1 is SGHRS and CDR2 YFSETQ. The trim removed 4 bases at V and 3 bases at J, leaving 4 bases unmatched. Specimen: naive CD4+ T cells from PBMCs. Regarding subset: CD45RA+ positively selected. The source of this sequence is a man aged 18 to 29 in good health. Some clones in this sample may be carry-over from other donors' samples. The J gene is TRBJ2-1, the V gene TRBV5-1; 13 positions match TRBD2. CDR3 residues: CASSPGTSGVYNEQFF. In DNA, the CDR3 is TGCGCCAGCAGCCCCGGGACTAGCGGGGTCTACAATGAGCAGTTCTTC.